The entry below describes one T cell receptor beta chain. Profiled with immunoSEQ multiplex PCR; TCRdb holds only in-frame clones, not every one. The sample holds 120,000 or so clones, more than 75% seen once. The data derive from a study of control samples from healthy donors and cancer patients. The specimen was blood. This clonotype was sampled from a man between 18 and 35 years old in good health.

The CDR3 reads CASSMRETYNEQFF. The CDR3 DNA reads as TGTGCCAGTAGTATGAGGGAAACCTACAATGAGCAGTTCTTC. This chain joins TRBV19 and TRBJ2-1; D might be TRBD2 (5 bases). Germline loops: CDR1 LNHDA, CDR2 SQIVND (reference sequence). Trimming cost V 3 bases and J 2 bases, with 8 bases left between them. CDR3 size: 14 residues. Full variable domain (missing parts from reference TRBV19 and TRBJ2-1): DGGITQSPKYLFRKEGQNVTLSCEQNLNHDAMYWYRQDPGQGLRLIYYSQIVNDFQKGDIAEGYSVSREKKESFPLTVTSAQKNPTAFYLCASSMRETYNEQFFGPGTRLTVL.